This record concerns one T cell receptor (beta chain) sequence. The antigen remains undetermined. This sample is drawn from a study of T cell repertoires in cytomegalovirus infection. Study as a whole: Shared public TCR beta signatures pointed to both CMV infection and a matching HLA type.

The CDR3 length is 13 residues. CDR1 SGHVT and CDR2 SQSDAQ come from the germline V gene. The ends were cut back, 7 bases at V and 3 bases at J, with 12 bases in the middle. Each CDR3 protein gets one entry after TCRdb re-called the reads with MiXCR. This repertoire shows more than 400,000 distinct CDR3 sequences, about 30% found once; its top ten account for 13%. General observations from the study: Carriage of CMV together with the relevant HLA was identifiable through cumulative public TCR beta family frequency. Predominance within the ex vivo response was attributable to HLA-C-restricted CMV-specific TCR beta clonotypes.

The receptor's source is a human donor in good health (CMV status not recorded). Some clones in this sample may be carry-over from other donors' samples. The sequenced material came from PBMCs. The rearrangement uses TRBV7-4 and TRBJ1-1; D not resolved. The CDR3 protein is CASNIYKDTEAFF. CDR3 nucleotides: TGTGCCAGCAACATCTACAAGGACACTGAAGCTTTCTTT.